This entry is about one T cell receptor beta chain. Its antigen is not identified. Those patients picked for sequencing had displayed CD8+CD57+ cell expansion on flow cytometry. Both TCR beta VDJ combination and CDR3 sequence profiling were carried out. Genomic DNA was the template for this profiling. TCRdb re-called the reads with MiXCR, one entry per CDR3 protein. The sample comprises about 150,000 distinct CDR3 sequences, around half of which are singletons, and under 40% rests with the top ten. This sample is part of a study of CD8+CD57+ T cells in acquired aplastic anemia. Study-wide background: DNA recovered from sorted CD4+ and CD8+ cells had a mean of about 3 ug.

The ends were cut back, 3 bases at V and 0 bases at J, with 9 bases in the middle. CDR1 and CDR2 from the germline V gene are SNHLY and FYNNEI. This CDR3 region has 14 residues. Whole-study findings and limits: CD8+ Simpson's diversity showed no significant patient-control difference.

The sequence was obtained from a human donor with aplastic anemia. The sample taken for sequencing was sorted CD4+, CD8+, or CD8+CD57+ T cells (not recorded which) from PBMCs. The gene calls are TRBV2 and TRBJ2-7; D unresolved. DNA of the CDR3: TGTGCCAGCAGTGACGCTAAGAGCTCCTACGAGCAGTACTTC. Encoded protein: CASSDAKSSYEQYF. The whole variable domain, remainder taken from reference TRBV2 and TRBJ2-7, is EPEVTQTPSHQVTQMGQEVILRCVPISNHLYFYWYRQILGQKVEFLVSFYNNEISEKSEIFDDQFSVERPDGSNFTLKIRSTKLEDSAMYFCASSDAKSSYEQYFGPGTRLTVT.